Listed below are T cell receptor beta chains from one sample, sequenced in a study of OX40 agonist ivuxolimab in advanced cancers. Libraries were prepared by immunoSEQ multiplex PCR; TCRdb keeps only in-frame clonotypes and omits some of them. Altogether tens of thousands of clones are present, roughly 91% being singletons, with the ten largest covering about 1.8%. The material was CD4+ or CD8+ T cells sorted from blood, obtained in a trial of the OX40 agonist ivuxolimab. The receptors shown here come from an adult with an advanced solid tumor such as melanoma, head and neck, liver or kidney cancer. The CDR3 runs from the conserved cysteine through the conserved F or W. D genes are given only for firm matches. Size is omitted from some rows. Given values are once, few, many or a class for expanded clones.

v_call	d_call	j_call	clone_size	cdr3_nt	cdr3_aa
TRBV28	TRBD1	TRBJ2-7	.	TGTGCCAGCAGTCGGGGTGGGACAGGGGGGGGCGAGCAGTACTTC	CASSRGGTGGGEQYF
TRBV6-4	TRBD2	TRBJ2-1	.	TGTGCCAGCAGTGACTCGAGACTAGCGGGAGTCTCCTACAATGAGCAGTTCTTC	CASSDSRLAGVSYNEQFF
TRBV2	.	TRBJ2-3	.	TGTGCCAGCAGTGTCCCCAGGGAAACAGATACGCAGTATTTT	CASSVPRETDTQYF
TRBV7-2	.	TRBJ1-1	.	TGTGCCAGCAGCTTTCGGGGGATAAGGACTGAAGCTTTCTTT	CASSFRGIRTEAFF
TRBV4-2	.	TRBJ2-7	.	TGTGCCAGCAGCCAATCAGATTCCCCCGGCGAGCAGTACTTC	CASSQSDSPGEQYF
TRBV27	TRBD1	TRBJ1-2	.	TGTGCCAGCAGCAAGGGGACAGGGAGGGAATATGGCTACACCTTC	CASSKGTGREYGYTF
TRBV11-3	.	TRBJ1-1	.	TGTGCCAGCAGCTTAGGGGAAACTGAAGCTTTCTTT	CASSLGETEAFF
TRBV30	.	TRBJ2-5	.	TGTGCCTGGAGTGGGCGGGCCCGGGGGGAGACCCAGTACTTC	CAWSGRARGETQYF
TRBV6-5	.	TRBJ2-5	.	TGTGCCAGTTTTAACTTCCAAGAGACCCAGTACTTC	CASFNFQETQYF
TRBV5-1	TRBD2	TRBJ2-3	.	TGCGCCAGCAGCTTGGCGGGGGGACTTCACACAGATACGCAGTATTTT	CASSLAGGLHTDTQYF
TRBV6-1	.	TRBJ1-6	few	TGTGCCAGCAGTGAAGCCGGGGTAGACTCACCCCTCCACTTT	CASSEAGVDSPLHF
TRBV30	.	TRBJ2-7	.	TGTGCCTGGAGTGCAGGAGGGGTCGAGCAGTACTTC	CAWSAGGVEQYF
TRBV6-5	.	TRBJ2-5	.	TGTGCCAGCAGTTACTCAACTCTGGCGGGGCAAGAGACCCAGTACTTC	CASSYSTLAGQETQYF
TRBV5-1	.	TRBJ1-2	.	TGCGCCAGCAGAGGGGAGGCGATAGCTAACTATGGCTACACCTTC	CASRGEAIANYGYTF
TRBV29-1	.	TRBJ1-1	.	TGCAGCGTTGAGACAACGAGGAACACTGAAGCTTTCTTT	CSVETTRNTEAFF
TRBV4-1	.	TRBJ2-3	.	TGCGCCAGCAGCCTTCAGGGACGAATTGGAGGAGATACGCAGTATTTT	CASSLQGRIGGDTQYF
TRBV2	.	TRBJ2-3	.	TGTGCCAGCAGTGAAGAAGGGGTGGGCACAGATACGCAGTATTTT	CASSEEGVGTDTQYF
TRBV5-1	TRBD2	TRBJ2-7	.	TGTGCCAGCAGCCGACTAGCGGGAGGTGGCGACGAGCAGTACTTC	CASSRLAGGGDEQYF
TRBV30	.	TRBJ1-4	.	TGTGCCTGGAGTCCGAAAGTATCTGGTAATGAAAAACTGTTTTTT	CAWSPKVSGNEKLFF
TRBV18	.	TRBJ2-7	few	TGTGCCAGCTCACCAGGGGTAGACTACGAGCAGTACTTC	CASSPGVDYEQYF
TRBV9	TRBD2	TRBJ2-5	.	TGTGCCAGCAGCGTAGGGACTAGCGGGGCCTTAGGGGAGACCCAGTACTTC	CASSVGTSGALGETQYF
TRBV28	.	TRBJ1-1	.	TGTGCCAGCAGATCTATGAACACTGAAGCTTTCTTT	CASRSMNTEAFF
TRBV11-3	TRBD1	TRBJ1-1	.	TGTGCCAGCAGCTTAGATTCAGGGGGCAACACTGAAGCTTTCTTT	CASSLDSGGNTEAFF
TRBV5-1	.	TRBJ2-2	.	TGCGCCAGCGGCGGTGGTAAGACCGGGGAGCTGTTTTTT	CASGGGKTGELFF
TRBV19	TRBD1	TRBJ2-5	.	TGTGCCAGTAGTACAACAGGGGAAGAGACCCAGTACTTC	CASSTTGEETQYF
TRBV5-4	.	TRBJ2-7	.	TGTGCCAGCAGCACGGCCCTCAAAGGGTTCGAGCAGTACTTC	CASSTALKGFEQYF
TRBV5-1	.	TRBJ2-7	.	TGCGCCAGCAGCTCCCAGACACCTAAGTACGAGCAGTACTTC	CASSSQTPKYEQYF
TRBV9	TRBD1	TRBJ2-3	.	TGTGCCAGCAGCTCCGCAGGGGGCTCCACAGATACGCAGTATTTT	CASSSAGGSTDTQYF
TRBV6-6	.	TRBJ1-4	.	TGTGCCAGCAGTTATGCGGATGAAAAACTGTTTTTT	CASSYADEKLFF
TRBV6-6	.	TRBJ1-4	once	TGTGCCAGCAGCTGGGATTTAACTAATGAAAAACTGTTTTTT	CASSWDLTNEKLFF